This section outlines one T cell receptor (beta chain) sequence together with its context. Antigen unknown. Via MiXCR, TCRdb re-called the reads, giving one row per CDR3 protein. The data show about a million distinct CDR3 sequences, about a third seen once. The data originate from a study of T cell repertoires in cytomegalovirus infection. Across the study: HLA-B-restricted CMV epitopes that are well studied were used alongside recently identified HLA-C-restricted ones. Both CMV infection and a matching HLA type were indicated by public TCR beta signatures. Notes on the study in general: Predominance within the ex vivo response was attributable to HLA-C-restricted CMV-specific TCR beta clonotypes. There were carriers of CMV plus the relevant HLA, and cumulative public TCR beta family frequency identified them.

This CDR3 contains 14 residues. CDR1 and CDR2 from the germline V gene are LNHDA and SQIVND (reference sequence). Losses at the gene ends were 5 bases for V and 12 bases for J; bases not matched to a gene: 7. The rearrangement joins TRBV19 to TRBJ2-1, with TRBD2 matching over 13 bases. This TCR was sampled from a human donor in good health (CMV status not recorded). Some clones in this sample may be carry-over from other donors' samples. The sample was cultured CD8+ T cells from PBMCs, taken from culture after CMV antigen stimulation. CDR3 sequence reads: CASSLGLAGAVQFF. In nucleotides, the CDR3 is TGTGCCAGTAGTCTTGGACTAGCGGGAGCCGTGCAGTTCTTC.